Here is one TCR beta chain with its context. As originally analysed: Using reference gene primer amplification, nucleated cell counts were estimated. Sequencing was performed with immunoSEQ multiplex PCR; in TCRdb, only in-frame clones are kept and a portion is missing. V and J calls and clone size are copied from that table; D and trimming were computed from the DNA. The sample has about 420,000 clones, approximately 90% seen once; the top ten hold 0.8% to 0.9%. This sample is part of a study of blood T cell repertoires in COVID-19. Overall study: Acute and convalescent COVID-19 specimens originated in the United States, Italy and Spain.

During active infection, Seattle patients enrolled and were then monitored through disease. The CDR3 consists of 16 residues. From germline, CDR1 is SEHNR and CDR2 FQNEAQ (reference sequence). V lost 4 bases, J lost 10 bases, and 10 bases stayed unmatched. The sequencing sample was made of peripheral blood. The clonotype was recovered from a man younger than 30 with COVID-19, enrolled during active disease. The gene calls are TRBV7-9 and TRBJ2-3; 14 positions agree with TRBD2. The CDR3 DNA is TGTGCCAGCAGCTCTGGGACTAGCGGGGGCCTCGATGCGCAGTATTTT. This codes for CASSSGTSGGLDAQYF.